This T cell receptor (beta chain) was documented in a study of T cell repertoires in cytomegalovirus infection. Looking at the study overall: CMV infection plus the matching HLA type was flagged by public TCR beta signatures.

From germline, CDR1 is SGHTA and CDR2 FQGTGA. The junction had 7 bases not matched to a gene; V was cut back by 5 bases and J by 6 bases. There are 14 residues in the CDR3. TCRdb called the reads again in MiXCR, with one record for every CDR3 protein. The table lists fewer than 250,000 distinct CDR3 sequences, roughly 12% of them singletons. This clonotype was seen repeatedly, ten times or more. The rearrangement links TRBV7-3 to TRBJ2-1; 7 bases agree with TRBD2. Material: PBMCs. This TCR was recovered from a human donor in good health (CMV status not recorded). Some clones in this sample may be carry-over from other donors' samples. CDR3 loop: CASSALPGGNEQFF. DNA of the CDR3: TGTGCCAGCAGCGCATTGCCGGGGGGCAATGAGCAGTTCTTC.